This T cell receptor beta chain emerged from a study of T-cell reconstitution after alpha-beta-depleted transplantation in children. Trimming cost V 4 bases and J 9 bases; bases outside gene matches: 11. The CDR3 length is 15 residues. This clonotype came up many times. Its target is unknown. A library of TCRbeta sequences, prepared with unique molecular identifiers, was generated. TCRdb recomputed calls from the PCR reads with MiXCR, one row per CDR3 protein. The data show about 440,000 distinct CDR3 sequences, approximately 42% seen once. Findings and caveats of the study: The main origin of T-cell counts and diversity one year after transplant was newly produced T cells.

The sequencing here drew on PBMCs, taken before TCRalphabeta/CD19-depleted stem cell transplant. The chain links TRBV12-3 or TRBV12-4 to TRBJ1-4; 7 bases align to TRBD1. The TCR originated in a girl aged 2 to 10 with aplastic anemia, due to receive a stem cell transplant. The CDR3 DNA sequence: TGTGCCAGCAGTTCCCGACAGGGACCTATTCAAAAACTGTTTTTT. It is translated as CASSSRQGPIQKLFF.